These 10 T cell receptor beta chains were all obtained from the same sample, sequenced in a study of cytomegalovirus exposure and HLA in healthy donors. The protocol was immunoSEQ multiplex PCR, while the TCRdb copy is restricted to in-frame clones and leaves out a portion. The sample holds approximately 70,000 clones, 94% seen once. The sequenced sample consisted of PBMCs. The receptors here all came from a woman aged 18-29 years in good health and CMV-seronegative.

The chain has TRBV11-2 and TRBJ2-5, with TRBD1 as a possible D gene (6 bases). Trimming took off 5 bases at V and 1 base at J, with 11 bases between the two ends. Per germline, CDR1 SGHAT and CDR2 FQNNGV. This CDR3 is built from 14 residues. The CDR3 region has the DNA TGTGCCAGCAGCCCCTCAGGGGCCCAAGAGACCCAGTACTTC. This sequence encodes CASSPSGAQETQYF.

The CDR3 loop reads CASSSRDRDDTEAFF. In DNA, the CDR3 is TGTGCCAGCAGCTCCCGGGACAGGGACGACACTGAAGCTTTCTTT. This chain joins TRBV11-2 and TRBJ1-1; 9 bases are shared with TRBD1. This CDR3 spans 15 amino acids. Germline CDR1 is SGHAT and CDR2 is FQNNGV. V was clipped by 4 bases and J by 3 bases; unmatched bases: 6.

CDR3 protein: CASSLLAGDQTGELFF. DNA of the CDR3: TGTGCCAGTAGTCTACTAGCGGGAGACCAAACCGGGGAGCTGTTTTTT. The chain combines TRBV19 with TRBJ2-2; 11 nucleotides line up with TRBD2. The CDR3 has 16 residues. Trimming took 5 bases from V and 5 from J; bases not matched to a gene: 7. Germline CDR1 LNHDA, CDR2 SQIVND (reference sequence). The whole variable domain, remainder taken from reference TRBV19 and TRBJ2-2, is DGGITQSPKYLFRKEGQNVTLSCEQNLNHDAMYWYRQDPGQGLRLIYYSQIVNDFQKGDIAEGYSVSREKKESFPLTVTSAQKNPTAFYLCASSLLAGDQTGELFFGEGSRLTVL.

This clone was recorded only once. This rearrangement joins TRBV14 to TRBJ2-7; D might be TRBD1 (6 bases). V lost 3 bases and J 6 bases, leaving 15 bases between the germline ends. Germline-derived CDR1 and CDR2 are SGHDN and FVKESK. CDR3 length equals 14 residues. CDR3 loop: CASSHDNRATEQYF. In DNA, the CDR3 is TGTGCCAGCAGCCACGATAACAGGGCAACCGAGCAGTACTTC.

In this sample, this clone turned up once. The J gene is TRBJ2-7, the V gene TRBV18, with TRBD1 identical over 8 bases. Germline trimming cut 3 bases from V and 2 bases from J; bases unmatched to any gene: 0. The germline V gene has CDR1 KGHSH and CDR2 LQKENI. This CDR3 has 13 amino acids. The CDR3 region is CASSPTGAYEQYF. Written as DNA, the CDR3 is TGTGCCAGCTCACCGACAGGGGCCTACGAGCAGTACTTC. The full variable domain, in which reference TRBV18 and TRBJ2-7 provide the parts outside the CDR3, is NAGVMQNPRHLVRRRGQEARLRCSPMKGHSHVYWYRQLPEEGLKFMVYLQKENIIDESGMPKERFSAEFPKEGPSILRIQQVVRGDSAAYFCASSPTGAYEQYFGPGTRLTVT.

The chain employs TRBV5-4 and TRBJ2-1; a weak D match, TRBD2 (6 bases). There are 14 residues in the CDR3. Between the trimmed V and J ends, which lost 4 bases and 5 bases, there was a span of 13 bases. Germline values: CDR1 SGHNT, CDR2 YYREEE (reference sequence). CDR3 DNA sequence: TGTGCCAGCAGCCCTGGCGGGACCCACAATGAGCAGTTCTTC. Translating gives CASSPGGTHNEQFF.

The rearrangement uses TRBV2 and TRBJ1-6; D uncertain. V dropped 4 bases and J dropped 0 bases, with 10 bases sitting between them. The CDR3 totals 16 residues. From germline, CDR1 is SNHLY and CDR2 FYNNEI. This chain's CDR3 is CASSVLVSSYNSPLHF. The DNA of the CDR3 is TGTGCCAGCAGTGTCCTAGTGAGCTCCTATAATTCACCCCTCCACTTT.

J is TRBJ2-1 and V is TRBV7-3; D not resolved. The CDR3 is made up of 15 amino acids. Trimming shortened V by 5 bases and J by 7 bases, and 18 bases separated the two germline ends. Germline CDR1 and CDR2: SGHTA and FQGTGA. CDR3 sequence (DNA): TGTGCCAGCAGCCCAACGCTAGTTCTAAGGAATGAGCAGTTCTTC. This codes for CASSPTLVLRNEQFF.

V usage is TRBV7-3 and J usage is TRBJ2-5; D is perhaps TRBD2 (6 bases). Trimming took 5 bases from V and 5 from J, leaving 18 bases between them. CDR1 is SGHTA, CDR2 FQGTGA, per germline. CDR3 length: 15 amino acids. The CDR3 nucleotides read TGTGCCAGCAGCGCTATAGGAGGGATGCAGGAGACCCAGTACTTC. Its protein is CASSAIGGMQETQYF.

This sequence joins TRBV2 and TRBJ1-1, with D hard to call. CDR3 length: 13 residues. Germline V gene sequence: CDR1 SNHLY, CDR2 FYNNEI. The germline V and J ends were trimmed by 1 base and 5 bases, with 8 bases remaining between them. Written as DNA, the CDR3 is TGTGCCAGCAGTGAAGGAGGGCCGACTGAAGCTTTCTTT. Translation gives CASSEGGPTEAFF.